The 21 T cell receptor beta chains given below trace back to one sample, sequenced in a study of neurological immune-mediated disorders. TCRdb reprocessed the 5' RACE reads with MiXCR, giving one entry per CDR3 protein. The sample has around 38,000 distinct CDR3 sequences, approximately 14% seen once. Source material: CD4+ T cells from blood. These receptors were taken from a woman aged 60 to 75 with HTLV-1-associated myelopathy (HAM/TSP).

This clonotype was picked up many times. The rearrangement uses TRBV20-1 and TRBJ1-4, with a possible D match to TRBD1 (5 bases). This CDR3 comprises 15 residues. The V gene's germline CDR1 is DFQATT and CDR2 SNEGSKA (reference sequence). V lost 6 bases to trimming and J lost 5 bases, with 19 bases between them. The CDR3 sequence: CSAQFPGTENEKLFF. As DNA, the CDR3 is TGCAGTGCCCAATTCCCCGGGACGGAAAATGAAAAACTGTTTTTT.

This clonotype appeared many times. V usage is TRBV7-9 and J usage is TRBJ1-2; D unclear. V lost 3 bases to trimming and J lost 5 bases, with 10 bases between them. CDR3 size: 13 residues. The germline V gene encodes CDR1 SEHNR and CDR2 FQNEAQ (reference sequence). The CDR3 bases are TGTGCCAGCAGCTTTAGAGACGTATATGGCTACACCTTC. This encodes CASSFRDVYGYTF.

This clonotype was detected ten times or more. The chain uses TRBV5-1 and TRBJ2-2; 10 bases map to TRBD2. From germline, CDR1 is SGHRS and CDR2 YFSETQ. This CDR3 is built from 17 residues. Trimming removed 6 bases from V and 6 bases from J; junction bases left unmatched: 14. The CDR3: CASTQTQAGGLAGELFF. The CDR3 region has the DNA TGCGCCAGCACCCAGACTCAAGCGGGGGGGCTGGCCGGGGAGCTGTTTTTT.

This clonotype has a count of ten or more. This sequence joins TRBV7-2 and TRBJ1-2, with 7 bases that match TRBD1. Germline V gene sequence: CDR1 SGHTA, CDR2 FQGNSA. The CDR3 loop spans 17 amino acids. Trimming removed 1 base from V and 3 bases from J; junction bases left unmatched: 11. The CDR3 sequence is CASSLEPGTAGDYGYTF. The CDR3 nucleotides are TGTGCCAGCAGCTTAGAACCTGGGACAGCTGGTGACTATGGCTACACCTTC. The variable domain in full, with the rest retrieved from reference TRBV7-2 and TRBJ1-2, is GAGVSQSPSNKVTEKGKDVELRCDPISGHTALYWYRQSLGQGLEFLIYFQGNSAPDKSGLPSDRFSAERTGGSVSTLTIQRTQQEDSAVYLCASSLEPGTAGDYGYTFGSGTRLTVV.

This clonotype was recorded at least ten times. V and J are TRBV6-5 and TRBJ2-7; D is ambiguous. The V end lost 1 base, the J end lost 3 bases, and 10 bases lay between the germline ends. Germline assignment: CDR1 MNHEY and CDR2 SVGAGI. This CDR3 region has 14 residues. The CDR3 coding sequence is TGTGCCAGCAGTTACTACATGGGCAACTACGAGCAGTACTTC. Its translation is CASSYYMGNYEQYF.

This clonotype was counted many times. The genes are TRBV19 and TRBJ2-6; D uncertain. Germline loops: CDR1 LNHDA, CDR2 SQIVND (reference sequence). The CDR3 has 13 residues. With 6 bases removed from V and 2 bases from J, the gap between germline ends came to 5 bases. The CDR3 here is CASSMTGANVLTF. CDR3 DNA: TGTGCCAGTAGCATGACTGGGGCCAACGTCCTGACTTTC.

This clonotype was seen many times. The chain couples TRBV3-1 to TRBJ1-2; 8 positions match TRBD1. CDR1 is LGHDT, CDR2 YNNKEL, per germline (reference sequence). V was clipped by 1 base and J by 5 bases; unmatched bases: 12. The CDR3 covers 17 residues. CDR3 nucleotides: TGTGCCAGCAGCCAAGGCCCTAATGGACAGGGAGATTATGGCTACACCTTC. This translates into CASSQGPNGQGDYGYTF.

This clonotype was counted many times. The rearrangement joins TRBV20-1 to TRBJ2-5; the match to TRBD2 covers 9 bases. The CDR3 consists of 15 residues. The germline V gene has CDR1 DFQATT and CDR2 SNEGSKA (reference sequence). Losses at the gene ends were 0 bases for V and 4 bases for J; bases not matched to a gene: 6. The CDR3 region has the DNA TGCAGTGCTAGAGATCAGGCGGGGGGGCGAGAGACCCAGTACTTC. Translation: CSARDQAGGRETQYF.

This clonotype has ten or more counts. The chain employs TRBV6-6 and TRBJ1-3; no definite D call. The CDR3 consists of 15 residues. With 2 bases removed from V and 4 bases from J, the gap between germline ends came to 12 bases. Germline values: CDR1 MNHNY, CDR2 SVGAGI (reference sequence). The CDR3 DNA follows: TGTGCCAGCAGTTACGATGGGGTTACAGGAAACACCATATATTTT. It specifies CASSYDGVTGNTIYF.

This clonotype has ten or more counts. This chain links TRBV3-1 with TRBJ1-6; D is possibly TRBD1 (6 bases). V was trimmed by 1 base and J by 11 bases, leaving 12 bases between them. Looked up from germline, CDR1 is LGHDT and CDR2 is YNNKEL (reference sequence). The CDR3 extends over 14 amino acids. CDR3 sequence reads: CASSQAQGRAPLHF. DNA for the CDR3: TGTGCCAGCAGCCAAGCACAGGGACGAGCACCCCTCCACTTT.

This clonotype was seen repeatedly, ten times or more. V and J are TRBV5-1 and TRBJ1-1; D ambiguous. V was pared by 0 bases and J by 0 bases, with 6 bases between. From germline, CDR1 is SGHRS and CDR2 YFSETQ. The CDR3 contains 14 residues. The CDR3 spells CASSLGDMNTEAFF. The CDR3 DNA follows: TGCGCCAGCAGCTTGGGGGATATGAACACTGAAGCTTTCTTT.

There are many counts of this clonotype. The rearrangement links TRBV5-1 to TRBJ1-1, with 9 bases lining up with TRBD1. The CDR3 contains 15 residues. From germline, CDR1 is SGHRS and CDR2 YFSETQ. The trim removed 3 bases at V and 5 bases at J, leaving 8 bases unmatched. The CDR3 sequence: CASSSTGGAWTEAFF. The CDR3 coding sequence is TGCGCCAGCAGCTCCACAGGGGGCGCGTGGACTGAAGCTTTCTTT.

This clonotype was observed many times. The V and J genes are TRBV12-5 and TRBJ2-1, with no clear D. Trimming removed 4 bases at V and 0 bases at J, with 4 bases between. CDR1 and CDR2 from the germline V gene are LGHNT and FRNRAP. The CDR3 extends over 13 amino acids. The CDR3 is CASGSPSYNEQFF. CDR3 sequence (DNA): TGTGCTAGTGGTTCCCCCTCCTACAATGAGCAGTTCTTC.

This clonotype was counted many times. The chain uses TRBV20-1 and TRBJ2-5; possible D gene TRBD2, 5 bases. V dropped 2 bases and J dropped 7 bases, with 11 bases sitting between them. The CDR3 loop spans 12 amino acids. Germline lookup yields CDR1 DFQATT and CDR2 SNEGSKA (reference sequence). In DNA form, the CDR3 reads TGCAGTGCTAGACTACTCCGGGGGACCCAGTACTTC. Protein product: CSARLLRGTQYF.

Worth noting for this clonotype: A much larger clone lies a single base off, so this may be a read error. This chain connects TRBV7-8 to TRBJ2-1; no reliable D call. CDR3 length: 14 amino acids. Germline-derived CDR1 and CDR2 are SGHVS and FQNEAQ. CDR3 bases: TGTGCCAGAAGCTTAGGTACTGAATTCAATGAGCAGTTCTTC. As protein: CARSLGTEFNEQFF.

The chain combines TRBV20-1 with TRBJ2-1; TRBD2 aligns across 9 bases. With 3 bases clipped from V and 7 bases from J, the junction kept 10 bases outside the gene matches. The length of the CDR3 is 15 residues. Germline V gives CDR1 DFQATT, CDR2 SNEGSKA (reference sequence). CDR3 loop: CSASPAGGPGNEQFF. The CDR3, as DNA: TGCAGTGCTAGCCCTGCGGGGGGGCCGGGTAATGAGCAGTTCTTC.

This clonotype was seen at least ten times. The chain links TRBV5-1 to TRBJ2-2; D is possibly TRBD2 (5 bases). The V end lost 6 bases, the J end lost 5 bases, and 11 bases lay between the germline ends. Germline loops: CDR1 SGHRS, CDR2 YFSETQ. This CDR3 has 13 residues. For the CDR3, the DNA is TGCGCCAGCAAACTCGGGGATACCGGGGAGCTGTTTTTT. Amino acids: CASKLGDTGELFF.

This clonotype was counted at least ten times. The V and J genes are TRBV20-1 and TRBJ2-3; 7 bases match TRBD1. Germline V gene lookup returns CDR1 DFQATT and CDR2 SNEGSKA (reference sequence). This CDR3 is 13 amino acids long. The V gene end was trimmed by 6 bases and the J gene end by 9 bases; junction bases not matched to a gene: 12. CDR3 loop: CSASATGQQTQYF. CDR3 coding DNA: TGCAGTGCCTCAGCCACGGGACAGCAAACGCAGTATTTT.

This clonotype was seen at least ten times. V and J are TRBV7-8 and TRBJ2-6, with TRBD2 matching 8 bases. V shed 5 bases, J shed 3 bases, and the junction held 3 bases outside the gene matches. This CDR3 spans 15 amino acids. The germline CDR1 and CDR2 sequences are SGHVS and FQNEAQ. The CDR3 protein is CASSQRGGGANVLTF. Written as DNA, the CDR3 is TGTGCCAGCAGCCAACGGGGGGGTGGGGCCAACGTCCTGACTTTC. Using reference TRBV7-8 and TRBJ2-6 for the parts outside the CDR3, the full variable domain is GAGVSQSPRYKVAKRGQDVALRCDPISGHVSLFWYQQALGQGPEFLTYFQNEAQLDKSGLPSDRFFAERPEGSVSTLKIQRTQQEDSAVYLCASSQRGGGANVLTFGAGSRLTVL.

This clonotype was found many times. The chain has TRBV20-1 and TRBJ1-4; D is ambiguous. V gave up 3 bases and J gave up 5 bases, with 7 bases separating them. CDR3 length: 12 residues. Germline CDR1 is DFQATT and CDR2 is SNEGSKA (reference sequence). In DNA, the CDR3 is TGCAGTGCTAGTGCGGGGAATGAAAAACTGTTTTTT. Translating gives CSASAGNEKLFF.

This clonotype was recorded at least ten times. This rearrangement joins TRBV5-1 to TRBJ1-2; no reliable D call. With 0 bases removed from V and 8 bases from J, the gap between germline ends came to 14 bases. Germline assignment: CDR1 SGHRS and CDR2 YFSETQ. The CDR3 is made up of 14 amino acids. The CDR3: CASSLGVVSSGYTF. The DNA for the CDR3 is TGCGCCAGCAGCTTGGGGGTTGTCAGTAGCGGCTACACCTTC.